Sequencing of this T cell receptor (beta chain) was carried out in a study of T cell responses to AZD1222 COVID-19 vaccine. Generated by immunoSEQ multiplex PCR, the TCRdb table keeps only in-frame clones and is missing some. The sample lists about 85,000 clones, 80% to 90% occurring once. The V end was cut by 0 bases, the J end by 0 bases, with 6 bases between. The V gene's germline CDR1 is SGHRS and CDR2 YFSETQ. This CDR3 is built from 14 residues. Of note for this clone: Antigen specificity is unknown.

Notes on the study in general: The donor group comprised mostly white British people and more females; the analysis possibly underestimated clonal diversity. Nearly half of the spike-specific TCRs reportedly recognize variant regions that carry no mutations.

Here the sequenced sample was peripheral blood, taken on day 0 of AZD1222 vaccination. The chain recombines TRBV5-1 with TRBJ1-1; D gene ambiguous. This receptor was identified in an adult in good health. CDR3 in DNA: TGCGCCAGCAGCTTGGGAAAAGTGAACACTGAAGCTTTCTTT. It is translated as CASSLGKVNTEAFF.